The TCR beta chain under discussion was sequenced for a study of CD4 T cells in relation to SARS-CoV-2 and coronaviruses. Overall study context: Shared crossreactive spike epitopes were mapped to their HLA restriction. Study results and caveats: Each donor contributed either pre-pandemic or post-infection samples, not both. According to naive versus memory sequencing, detected responses are memory recall, not newly primed. In approximately 71% of donors, memory CD4+ clonotypes crossrecognized SARS-CoV-2 and at least one common cold coronavirus spike.

The data were produced by immunoSEQ multiplex PCR, yet TCRdb's version contains in-frame clones alone and is incomplete. This sample yields approximately 38,000 clones, of which more than 75% are seen a single time; about a tenth belongs to the top ten. Notes on this clone: Its antigen is undetermined.

The CDR3 has 13 residues. The V gene's germline CDR1 is MNHEY and CDR2 SMNVEV (reference sequence). V lost 6 bases and J 7 bases, leaving 12 bases between the germline ends. Sequencing input: memory CD4+ T cells from PBMCs. V gene TRBV27 combines with J gene TRBJ2-2; D remains ambiguous. The sequence derives from an adult with COVID-19. Here the CDR3 reads CASSHIIDGELFF. CDR3 bases: TGTGCCAGCAGCCACATCATAGACGGGGAGCTGTTTTTT.